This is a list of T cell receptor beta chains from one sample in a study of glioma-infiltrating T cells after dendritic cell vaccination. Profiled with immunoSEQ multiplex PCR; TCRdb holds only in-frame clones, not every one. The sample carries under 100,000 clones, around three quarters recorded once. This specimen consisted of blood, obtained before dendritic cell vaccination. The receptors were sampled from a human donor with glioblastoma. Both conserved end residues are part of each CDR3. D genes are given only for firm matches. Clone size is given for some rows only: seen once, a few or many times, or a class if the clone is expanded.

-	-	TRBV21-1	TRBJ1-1	TGTGCCAGCAGGCACAAGGACAGGGTGTGGACTGAAGCTTTCTTT	CASRHKDRVWTEAFF
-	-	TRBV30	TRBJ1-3	TGTGCCTGGACCGCCGGTAGGGTTTTAAGTGGTAGCGCTGGAAACACCATATATTTT	CAWTAGRVLSGSAGNTIYF
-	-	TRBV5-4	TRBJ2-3	TGTGCCAGCAGCTTGGACCGAGAAAGAACAGATACGCAGTATTTT	CASSLDRERTDTQYF
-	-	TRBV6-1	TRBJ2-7	TGTGCCTGCTCCAGAGGCCTTAGCTACGAGCAGTACTTC	CACSRGLSYEQYF
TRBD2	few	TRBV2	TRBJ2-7	TGTGCCAGCAGGGGACTAGCGGACTCCTACGAGCAGTACTTC	CASRGLADSYEQYF
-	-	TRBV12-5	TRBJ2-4	TGTGCTAGTGGTTTGGTACTAGGCGGAGCCAAAAACATTCAGTACTTC	CASGLVLGGAKNIQYF
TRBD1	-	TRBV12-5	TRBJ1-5	TGTGCTAGTGGTTTGGCAGGGGGCGAAAATCAGCCCCAGCATTTT	CASGLAGGENQPQHF
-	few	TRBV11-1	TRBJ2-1	TGTGCCAGCAGCTCTATTTATGAGCAGTTCTTC	CASSSIYEQFF
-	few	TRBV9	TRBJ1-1	TGTGCCAGCAGCGTTACACCAGAAACTGAAGCTTTCTTT	CASSVTPETEAFF
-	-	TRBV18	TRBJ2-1	TGTGCCAGCTCACCACTCGGGGATGAGCAGTTCTTC	CASSPLGDEQFF
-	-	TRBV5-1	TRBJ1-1	TGCGCCAGCAGCTTGCGGGAGAACACTGAAGCTTTCTTT	CASSLRENTEAFF
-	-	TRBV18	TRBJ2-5	TGTGCCAGCTCACCACCTCACTCCCAAGAGACCCAGTACTTC	CASSPPHSQETQYF
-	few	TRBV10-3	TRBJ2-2	TGTGCCATCAGTGAGTTCAGCGGGCTGAACACCGGGGAGCTGTTTTTT	CAISEFSGLNTGELFF
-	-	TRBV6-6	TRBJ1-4	TGTGCCAGCAGTGCAGGACAGAGTAGAAATGAAAAACTGTTTTTT	CASSAGQSRNEKLFF
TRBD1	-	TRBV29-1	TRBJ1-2	TGCAGCGTTGCGGACAGGGGTAACTATGGCTACACCTTC	CSVADRGNYGYTF
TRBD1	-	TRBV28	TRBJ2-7	TGTGCCAGCAACTCAAGGGACAGGGCCTACGAGCAGTACTTC	CASNSRDRAYEQYF
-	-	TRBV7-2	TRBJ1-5	TGTGCCAGCAAACGGTCAGGAAATAGCAATCAGCCCCAGCATTTT	CASKRSGNSNQPQHF
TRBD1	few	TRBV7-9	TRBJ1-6	TGTGCCAGCAGCCCGACAGGGAGCTATAATTCACCCCTCCACTTT	CASSPTGSYNSPLHF
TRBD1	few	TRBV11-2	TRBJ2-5	TGTGCCAGCAGCTTGTACAGGGGATACCAAGAGACCCAGTACTTC	CASSLYRGYQETQYF
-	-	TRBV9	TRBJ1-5	TGTGCCAGCAGCGGACAGGCGTATAGCAATCAGCCCCAGCATTTT	CASSGQAYSNQPQHF
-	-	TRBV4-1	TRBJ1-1	-	CASSQFGQGSFF
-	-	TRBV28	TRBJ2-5	TGTGCCAGCAGTTTAGAGGCAGCCTCTGGGCAAGAGACCCAGTACTTC	CASSLEAASGQETQYF
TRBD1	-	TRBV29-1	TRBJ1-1	TGCAGCGTCGCTATTGGACAGGGGGCGACTGAAGCTTTCTTT	CSVAIGQGATEAFF
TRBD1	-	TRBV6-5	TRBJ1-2	TGTGCCAGCAGTCTCGACAGGGTCTCTTCTGGCTACACCTTC	CASSLDRVSSGYTF
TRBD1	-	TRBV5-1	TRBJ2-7	TGCGCCAGCAAAGCGGGACAGGGAGTAGATGAGCAGTACTTC	CASKAGQGVDEQYF
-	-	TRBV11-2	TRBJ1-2	TGTGCCAGCAGCTCAAGGGGTAAAGAAACTAACTATGGCTACACCTTC	CASSSRGKETNYGYTF
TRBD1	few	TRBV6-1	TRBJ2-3	TGTGCCAGCAGCCGCGACAGGGTCCTCATAGGTACGCAGTATTTT	CASSRDRVLIGTQYF
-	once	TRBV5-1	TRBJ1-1	TGCGCCAGCAGCTCAGGTCCAGGGGTTGCCACTGAAGCTTTCTTT	CASSSGPGVATEAFF
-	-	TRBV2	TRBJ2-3	TGTGCCAGCACCGCAGGGAGGTTGACAGATACGCAGTATTTT	CASTAGRLTDTQYF
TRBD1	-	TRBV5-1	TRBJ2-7	TGCGCCAGCAGCTTGGGCAGCGGGACAGGGGGCGGGGGCTACGAGCAGTACTTC	CASSLGSGTGGGGYEQYF
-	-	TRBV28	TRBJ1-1	TGTGCCAGCAGTTTAAAGGACCTAACGGGAACTGAAGCTTTCTTT	CASSLKDLTGTEAFF
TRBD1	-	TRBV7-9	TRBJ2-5	TGTGCCAGCAGCTCCCGGGACAGCCGAAAAGAGACCCAGTACTTC	CASSSRDSRKETQYF
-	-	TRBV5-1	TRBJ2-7	TGCGCCAGCAAAGTGAACATGGCCATCTCCTACGAGCAGTACTTC	CASKVNMAISYEQYF
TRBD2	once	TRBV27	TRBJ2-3	TGTGCCAGCAGTTTAACGACGGGAGGGCCCAGGAATACGCAGTATTTT	CASSLTTGGPRNTQYF
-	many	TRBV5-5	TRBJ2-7	TGTGCCAGCAGCTTCGGCGGGGTGAGAGGCGAGCAGTACTTC	CASSFGGVRGEQYF
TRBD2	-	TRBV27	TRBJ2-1	TGTGCCAGCAGTTTATCCCTAACCCTGGGACTAGCGGGAGTAAATGAGCAGTTCTTC	CASSLSLTLGLAGVNEQFF
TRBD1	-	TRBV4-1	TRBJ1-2	TGCGCCAGCAGCCAAGCCGGGACAGCTGAACTCTATGGCTACACCTTC	CASSQAGTAELYGYTF
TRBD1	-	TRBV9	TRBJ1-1	TGTGCCAGCAGCGTAGGTGGGTCCGGACAGGTACCTCAAAAAGCTTTCTTT	CASSVGGSGQVPQKAFF
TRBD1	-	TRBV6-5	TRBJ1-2	TGTGCCAGCATTTCCGGACAGGGCTCCTATGGCTACACCTTC	CASISGQGSYGYTF
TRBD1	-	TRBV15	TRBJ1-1	TGTGCCACCAGGACGGACAGGGGGTTCAATGAAGCTTTCTTT	CATRTDRGFNEAFF
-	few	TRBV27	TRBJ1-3	TGTGCCAGCAGTTTAAATGGCATCTCTGGAAACACCATATATTTT	CASSLNGISGNTIYF
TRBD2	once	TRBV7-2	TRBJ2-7	TGTGCCAGCAGCTTAGAGTCGACTAGCGGTTCCTACGAGCAGTACTTC	CASSLESTSGSYEQYF
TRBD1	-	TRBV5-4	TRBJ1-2	TGTGCCAGCGGACAGGGACCCTATGGCTACACCTTC	CASGQGPYGYTF
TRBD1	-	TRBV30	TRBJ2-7	TGTGCCTGGAGGGGGGACAGGGAAACGAACGAGCAGTACTTC	CAWRGDRETNEQYF
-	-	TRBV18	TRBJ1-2	TGTGCCAGCTCACCAGGGGCTGAGTCATTTTATGGCTACACCTTC	CASSPGAESFYGYTF
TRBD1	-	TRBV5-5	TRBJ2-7	TGTGCCAGCAGCTCAGGTCCGGGGACAGGGATCTCCTACGAGCAGTACTTC	CASSSGPGTGISYEQYF
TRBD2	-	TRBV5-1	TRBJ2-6	TGCGCCAGCACCACAACTAGCGGGGGGGCTGGGGCCAACGTCCTGACTTTC	CASTTTSGGAGANVLTF
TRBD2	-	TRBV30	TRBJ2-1	TGTGCCTGGGGGGGGACTAGCGGGACCTACAATGAGCAGTTCTTC	CAWGGTSGTYNEQFF
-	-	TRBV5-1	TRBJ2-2	TGCGCCAGCAGCTTGGGCAAGGGAGCCGGGGAGCTGTTTTTT	CASSLGKGAGELFF
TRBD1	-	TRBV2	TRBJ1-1	TGTGCCAGCAGTGGAGGACAGGCGCGGGACACTGAAGCTTTCTTT	CASSGGQARDTEAFF
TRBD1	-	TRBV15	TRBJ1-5	TGTGCCACCAGCTTTCAACAGGGGCTCGGTCAGCCCCAGCATTTT	CATSFQQGLGQPQHF
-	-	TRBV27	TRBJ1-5	TGTGCCAGCAGATCGGGAAGCAATCAGCCCCAGCATTTT	CASRSGSNQPQHF
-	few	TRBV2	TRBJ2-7	TGTGCCAGCACCTTAGACGGGTGGGCCTACGAGCAGTACTTC	CASTLDGWAYEQYF
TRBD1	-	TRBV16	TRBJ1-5	TGTGCCAGCAGCCACGACAGGGGGAGTGCTCAGCCCCAGCATTTT	CASSHDRGSAQPQHF
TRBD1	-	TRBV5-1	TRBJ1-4	TGCGCCAGCAGCTTGGGGGGACAGTCTAATGAAAAACTGTTTTTT	CASSLGGQSNEKLFF